The 2 T cell receptor beta chains below come from one sample, sequenced in a study of OX40 agonist ivuxolimab in advanced cancers. Library preparation was by the immunoSEQ multiplex PCR assay. The clones in this table, taken by TCRdb from immuneACCESS, are in-frame only. Not every clone is retained; where verified, under half of the shortfall comes from an unresolved V gene, and the cause of the rest is unknown. In all, the sample holds 65,000 to 95,000 clones, and about 83% of those were seen once. Less than 0.85% of the sample rests with the top ten. Here the sequenced sample was CD4+ or CD8+ T cells sorted from blood, taken in a trial of the OX40 agonist ivuxolimab. The source is an adult with an advanced solid tumor such as melanoma, head and neck, liver or kidney cancer.

This clone appeared a few times. The chain links TRBV7-5 to TRBJ2-7; the table's D call, TRBD2, was not checked against the DNA. TRBV7-5 has pseudogene status. The CDR3 has 15 amino acids. In DNA form, the CDR3 reads TGTGCCAGAAGCTTATGGGCGGGGAATCCCTACGAGCAGTACTTC. It encodes CARSLWAGNPYEQYF.

The genes are TRBV4-2 and TRBJ1-1; 7 positions agree with TRBD1. Germline V gene lookup returns CDR1 LGHNA and CDR2 YNFKEQ. Trimming at V came to 0 bases and at J to 11 bases, leaving 9 bases not matched to a gene. This CDR3 region has 14 residues. The CDR3 DNA follows: TGTGCCAGCAGCCAAGATGGGGGGCCAGGGGGGGCTTTCTTT. Amino acid sequence: CASSQDGGPGGAFF.